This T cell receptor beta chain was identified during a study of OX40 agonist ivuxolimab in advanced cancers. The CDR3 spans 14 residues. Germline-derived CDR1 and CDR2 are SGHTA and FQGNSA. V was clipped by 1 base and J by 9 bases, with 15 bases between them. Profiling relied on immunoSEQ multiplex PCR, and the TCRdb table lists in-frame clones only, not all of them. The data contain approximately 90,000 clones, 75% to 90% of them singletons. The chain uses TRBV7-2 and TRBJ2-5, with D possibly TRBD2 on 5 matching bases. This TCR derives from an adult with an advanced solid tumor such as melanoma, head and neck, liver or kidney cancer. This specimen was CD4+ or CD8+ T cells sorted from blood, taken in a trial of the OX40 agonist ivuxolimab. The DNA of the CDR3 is TGTGCCAGCAGCTTAGATGGCCCGGGGTGGTCCCAGTACTTC. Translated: CASSLDGPGWSQYF.